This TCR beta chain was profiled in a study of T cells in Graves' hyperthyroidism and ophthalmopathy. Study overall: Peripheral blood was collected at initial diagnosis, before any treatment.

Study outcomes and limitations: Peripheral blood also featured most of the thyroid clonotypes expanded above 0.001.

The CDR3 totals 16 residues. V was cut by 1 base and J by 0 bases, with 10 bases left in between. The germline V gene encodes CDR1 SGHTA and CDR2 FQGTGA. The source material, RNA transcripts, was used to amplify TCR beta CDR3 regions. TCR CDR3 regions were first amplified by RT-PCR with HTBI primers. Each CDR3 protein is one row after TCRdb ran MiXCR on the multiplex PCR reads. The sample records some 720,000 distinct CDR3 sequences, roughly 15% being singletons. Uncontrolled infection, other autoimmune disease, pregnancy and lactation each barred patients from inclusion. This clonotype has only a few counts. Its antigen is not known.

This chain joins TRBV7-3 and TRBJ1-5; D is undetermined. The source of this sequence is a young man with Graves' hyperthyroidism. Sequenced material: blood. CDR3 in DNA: TGTGCCAGCAGCTTAATGTTAGGCATTAGCAATCAGCCCCAGCATTTT. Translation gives CASSLMLGISNQPQHF.